This T cell receptor beta chain was documented in a study of blood T cell repertoires in COVID-19. The CDR3 is made up of 14 amino acids. The germline V gene encodes CDR1 ENHRY and CDR2 SYGVKD. The ends lost 10 bases at V and 2 bases at J; junction bases unmatched: 7. Original data processing: Amplified reference gene primers provided the basis for estimating nucleated cell counts. Clones were read by immunoSEQ multiplex PCR, and TCRdb kept only the in-frame ones, dropping some. Clonal size and the V and J genes are those of that table, whereas D and trimming came from the DNA. This table holds roughly 180,000 clones, approximately 85% found once.

Sequenced input: peripheral blood. The rearrangement joins TRBV10-3 to TRBJ2-7; the match to TRBD2 covers 11 bases. The receptor was derived from a man aged 35 to 55 who had recovered from COVID-19. The CDR3 bases are TGTGCCACAACTAGCGGGAGTGCCACCTACGAGCAGTACTTC. Amino acids: CATTSGSATYEQYF.